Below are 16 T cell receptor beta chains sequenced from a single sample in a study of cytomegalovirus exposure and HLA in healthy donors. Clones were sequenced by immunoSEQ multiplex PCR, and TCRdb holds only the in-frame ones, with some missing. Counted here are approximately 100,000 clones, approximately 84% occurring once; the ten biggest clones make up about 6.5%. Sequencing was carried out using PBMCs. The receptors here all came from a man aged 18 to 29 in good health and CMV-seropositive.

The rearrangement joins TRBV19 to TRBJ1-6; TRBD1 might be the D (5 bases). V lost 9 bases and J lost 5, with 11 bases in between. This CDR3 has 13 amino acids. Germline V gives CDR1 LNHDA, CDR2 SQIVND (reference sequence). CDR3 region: CASQQADNSPLHF. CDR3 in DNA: TGTGCCAGCCAACAGGCGGATAATTCACCCCTCCACTTT.

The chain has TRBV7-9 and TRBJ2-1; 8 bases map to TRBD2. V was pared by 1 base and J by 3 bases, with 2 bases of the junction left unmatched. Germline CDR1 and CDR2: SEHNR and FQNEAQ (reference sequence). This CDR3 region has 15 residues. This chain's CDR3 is CASSLVLADYNEQFF. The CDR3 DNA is TGTGCCAGCAGCTTAGTACTAGCGGACTACAATGAGCAGTTCTTC. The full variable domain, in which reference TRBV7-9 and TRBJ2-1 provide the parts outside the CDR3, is DTGVSQNPRHKITKRGQNVTFRCDPISEHNRLYWYRQTLGQGPEFLTYFQNEAQLEKSRLLSDRFSAERPKGSFSTLEIQRTEQGDSAMYLCASSLVLADYNEQFFGPGTRLTVL.

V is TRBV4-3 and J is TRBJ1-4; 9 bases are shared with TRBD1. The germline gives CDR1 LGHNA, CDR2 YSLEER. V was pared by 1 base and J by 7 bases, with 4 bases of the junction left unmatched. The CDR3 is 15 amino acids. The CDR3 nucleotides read TGCGCCAGCAGCCAAGGGACAGGGGTCGGTGAAAAACTGTTTTTT. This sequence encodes CASSQGTGVGEKLFF.

The CDR3 protein is CASSYRGTSATNTGELFF. The CDR3 region has the DNA TGTGCCAGCAGCTACCGTGGGACTAGCGCAACGAACACCGGGGAGCTGTTTTTT. The chain has TRBV7-6 and TRBJ2-2; TRBD2 aligns across 10 bases. This CDR3 region has 18 residues. Germline CDR1 and CDR2: SGHVS and FNYEAQ. V lost 4 bases and J lost 0; bases outside the gene matches: 8.

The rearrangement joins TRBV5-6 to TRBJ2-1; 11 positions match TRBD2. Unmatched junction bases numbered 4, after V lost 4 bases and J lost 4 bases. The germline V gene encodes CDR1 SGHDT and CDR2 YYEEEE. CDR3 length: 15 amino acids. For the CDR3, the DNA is TGTGCCAGCAGCCCGGGACTAGCGGTATACAATGAGCAGTTCTTC. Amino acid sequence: CASSPGLAVYNEQFF.

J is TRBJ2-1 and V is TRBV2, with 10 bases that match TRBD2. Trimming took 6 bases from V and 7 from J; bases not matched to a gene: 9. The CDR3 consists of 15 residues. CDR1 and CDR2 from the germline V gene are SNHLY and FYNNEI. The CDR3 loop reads CASSRPLAGENEQFF. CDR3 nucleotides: TGTGCCAGCAGCCGCCCCCTAGCGGGGGAGAATGAGCAGTTCTTC.

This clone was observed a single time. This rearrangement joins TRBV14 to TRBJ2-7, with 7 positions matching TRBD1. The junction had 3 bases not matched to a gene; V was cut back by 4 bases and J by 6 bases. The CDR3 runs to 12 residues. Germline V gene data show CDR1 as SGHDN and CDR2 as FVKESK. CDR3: CASSLWTGEQYF. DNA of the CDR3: TGTGCCAGCAGCCTTTGGACAGGCGAGCAGTACTTC.

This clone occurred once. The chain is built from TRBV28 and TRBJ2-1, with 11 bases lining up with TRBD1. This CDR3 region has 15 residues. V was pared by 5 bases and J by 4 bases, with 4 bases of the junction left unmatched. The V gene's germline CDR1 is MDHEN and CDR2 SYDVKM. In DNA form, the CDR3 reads TGTGCCAGCAGTAAGGGACAGGGGGAATACAATGAGCAGTTCTTC. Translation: CASSKGQGEYNEQFF.

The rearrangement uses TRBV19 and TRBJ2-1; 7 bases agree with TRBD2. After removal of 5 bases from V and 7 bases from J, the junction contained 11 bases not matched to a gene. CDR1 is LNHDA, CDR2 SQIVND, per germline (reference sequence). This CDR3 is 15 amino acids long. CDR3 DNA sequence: TGTGCCAGTAGTCTCCCGGGACTACCCGATAATGAGCAGTTCTTC. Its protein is CASSLPGLPDNEQFF.

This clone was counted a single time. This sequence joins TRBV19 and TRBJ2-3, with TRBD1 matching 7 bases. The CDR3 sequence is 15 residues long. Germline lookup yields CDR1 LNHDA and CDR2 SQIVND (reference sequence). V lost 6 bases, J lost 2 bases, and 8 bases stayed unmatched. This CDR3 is CASSKTGLDTDTQYF. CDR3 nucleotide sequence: TGTGCCAGTAGCAAGACAGGGCTCGACACAGATACGCAGTATTTT.

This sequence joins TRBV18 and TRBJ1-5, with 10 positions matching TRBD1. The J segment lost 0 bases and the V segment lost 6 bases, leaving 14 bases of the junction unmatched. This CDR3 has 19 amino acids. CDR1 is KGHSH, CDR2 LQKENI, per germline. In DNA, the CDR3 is TGTGCCAGCTCCTCACGGCGGGACAGGGGCGATTATAGCAATCAGCCCCAGCATTTT. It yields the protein CASSSRRDRGDYSNQPQHF.

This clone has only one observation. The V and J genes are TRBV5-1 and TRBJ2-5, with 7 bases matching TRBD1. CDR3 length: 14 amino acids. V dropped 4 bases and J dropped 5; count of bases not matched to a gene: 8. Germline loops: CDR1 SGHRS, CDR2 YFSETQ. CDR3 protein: CASSTDTGDETQYF. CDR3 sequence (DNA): TGCGCCAGCAGCACCGATACAGGGGACGAGACCCAGTACTTC.

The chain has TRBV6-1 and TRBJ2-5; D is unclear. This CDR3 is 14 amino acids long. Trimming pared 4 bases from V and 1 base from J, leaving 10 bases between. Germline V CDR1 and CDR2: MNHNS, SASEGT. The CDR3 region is CASSALRAQETQYF. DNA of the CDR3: TGTGCCAGCAGTGCTCTGCGAGCCCAAGAGACCCAGTACTTC.

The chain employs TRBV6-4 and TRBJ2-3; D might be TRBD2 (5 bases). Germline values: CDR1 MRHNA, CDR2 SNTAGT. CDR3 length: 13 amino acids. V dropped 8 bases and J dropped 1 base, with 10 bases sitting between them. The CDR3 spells CASGPGGTDTQYF. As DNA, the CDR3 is TGTGCCAGCGGACCCGGGGGCACAGATACGCAGTATTTT.

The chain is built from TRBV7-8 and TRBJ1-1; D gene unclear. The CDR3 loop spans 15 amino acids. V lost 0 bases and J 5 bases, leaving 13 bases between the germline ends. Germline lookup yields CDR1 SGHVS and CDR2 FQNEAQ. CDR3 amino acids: CASSLARAAPTEAFF. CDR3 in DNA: TGTGCCAGCAGCTTAGCGCGCGCTGCCCCTACTGAAGCTTTCTTT.

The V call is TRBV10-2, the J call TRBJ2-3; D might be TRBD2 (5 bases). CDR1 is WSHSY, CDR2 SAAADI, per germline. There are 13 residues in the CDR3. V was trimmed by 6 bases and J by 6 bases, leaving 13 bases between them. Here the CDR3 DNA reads TGCGCCAGCAGCGGGAACCGTTGGGATACGCAGTATTTT. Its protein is CASSGNRWDTQYF.